A single sample gave rise to the 21 T cell receptor beta chains below, sequenced in a study of blood T cell repertoires in COVID-19. Sequencing was performed with immunoSEQ multiplex PCR; in TCRdb, only in-frame clones are kept and a portion is missing. Of hundreds of thousands of clones listed, 88% were seen once; the top ten hold roughly 12%. Sequenced material: peripheral blood. Source of these receptors: a woman aged 45 to 65 with COVID-19, enrolled during active disease.

The V and J genes are TRBV7-9 and TRBJ2-3, with a tentative D call TRBD1 (6 bases). Trimming removed 5 bases at V and 2 bases at J, with 14 bases between. The CDR3 covers 15 residues. The V gene's germline CDR1 is SEHNR and CDR2 FQNEAQ (reference sequence). The CDR3 here is CASSAPGDPTDTQYF. The CDR3 bases are TGTGCCAGCAGCGCGCCAGGGGACCCCACAGATACGCAGTATTTT.

This clone showed up just a few times. V gene TRBV2 combines with J gene TRBJ1-3; the D gene is possibly TRBD1 (5 bases). The CDR3 length is 14 residues. Deletions cut 4 bases from V and 3 bases from J, with 10 bases between. In germline, CDR1 is SNHLY, CDR2 FYNNEI. The CDR3 sequence is CASSAGRGGNTIYF. CDR3 sequence (DNA): TGTGCCAGCAGTGCAGGGAGGGGTGGAAACACCATATATTTT.

The CDR3 loop is CASKGSGDQPQHF. CDR3 DNA: TGTGCCAGCAAAGGGAGCGGAGATCAGCCCCAGCATTTT. The chain employs TRBV2 and TRBJ1-5; D not certain. CDR1 and CDR2 (germline): SNHLY, FYNNEI. Trimming shortened V by 7 bases and J by 5 bases, and 12 bases separated the two germline ends. The CDR3 is 13 residues long.

The CDR3 sequence is CASSVVDYSYNEQFF. The CDR3 DNA reads as TGTGCCAGCAGCGTAGTTGACTACTCCTACAATGAGCAGTTCTTC. V is TRBV9 and J is TRBJ2-1, with D tentatively TRBD2 (5 bases). The CDR3 loop spans 15 amino acids. From germline, CDR1 is SGDLS and CDR2 YYNGEE. V lost 0 bases and J lost 0, with 7 bases in between.

The rearrangement uses TRBV5-1 and TRBJ2-2; possibly TRBD1 for D (6 bases). This CDR3 has 18 amino acids. Germline V gives CDR1 SGHRS, CDR2 YFSETQ. Trimming removed 3 bases at V and 2 bases at J, with 20 bases between. The CDR3 sequence: CASSSSPPGQPNTGELFF. The CDR3 DNA reads TGCGCCAGCAGCTCAAGCCCCCCGGGACAACCTAACACCGGGGAGCTGTTTTTT.

This sequence joins TRBV4-1 and TRBJ2-3, with 8 bases aligning to TRBD2. Germline V CDR1 and CDR2: MGHRA, YSYEKL. The CDR3 loop spans 15 amino acids. Unmatched junction bases numbered 9, after V lost 4 bases and J lost 6 bases. The CDR3 DNA sequence: TGCGCCAGCAGCCGTGGGGGCGGGGGGCCGGATACGCAGTATTTT. This encodes CASSRGGGGPDTQYF.

The rearrangement joins TRBV4-1 to TRBJ1-2, with D perhaps TRBD1 (6 bases). CDR3 length equals 16 residues. Trimming cost V 4 bases and J 4 bases, with 19 bases left between them. Germline loops: CDR1 MGHRA, CDR2 YSYEKL. The CDR3 protein is CASSPRGGDSSYGYTF. In DNA form, the CDR3 reads TGCGCCAGCAGCCCCCGAGGGGGGGATTCGAGCTATGGCTACACCTTC.

The sample holds one count of this clone. The rearrangement uses TRBV7-9 and TRBJ1-4, with D unclear. CDR1 is SEHNR, CDR2 FQNEAQ, per germline (reference sequence). This CDR3 is 16 amino acids long. Trimming left V 2 bases short and J 0 bases short, with 10 bases between. The CDR3 DNA follows: TGTGCCAGCAGCTTACCCGCGGGGTCAACTAATGAAAAACTGTTTTTT. This gives the protein CASSLPAGSTNEKLFF.

The chain recombines TRBV12-3 or TRBV12-4 with TRBJ1-1; D is ambiguous. CDR3 length equals 12 residues. Deletions cut 6 bases from V and 1 base from J, with 6 bases between. The CDR3 sequence is CASSNRNTEAFF. Here the CDR3 DNA reads TGTGCCAGCAGCAACAGGAACACTGAAGCTTTCTTT.

The chain combines TRBV11-3 with TRBJ2-1; 14 positions agree with TRBD2. The length of the CDR3 is 15 residues. The germline gives CDR1 SGHNT, CDR2 YENEEA. Germline trimming cut 3 bases from V and 7 bases from J; bases unmatched to any gene: 2. The CDR3 protein is CASSFGTSGGNEQFF. Written as DNA, the CDR3 is TGTGCCAGCAGCTTCGGGACTAGCGGGGGTAATGAGCAGTTCTTC.

The CDR3 nucleotides read TGTGCCAGCACACCGGGACTAGCGGGGGAAGGGGAGCAGTACTTC. Translating gives CASTPGLAGEGEQYF. This chain joins TRBV4-2 and TRBJ2-7; 14 bases match TRBD2. Germline V gene data show CDR1 as LGHNA and CDR2 as YNFKEQ. The CDR3 has 15 amino acids. J was trimmed by 7 bases and V by 7 bases; bases with no gene match: 9.

CDR3 protein: CASSYVGAGQYF. In DNA, the CDR3 is TGTGCCAGCAGCTACGTGGGGGCAGGACAGTACTTC. This chain joins TRBV3-1 (or the pseudogene TRBV3-2) and TRBJ2-7; D might be TRBD1 (6 bases). CDR3 length equals 12 residues. The germline V gene encodes CDR1 LGHDT and CDR2 YNNKEL (reference sequence). V was pared by 5 bases and J by 10 bases, with 15 bases between.

The chain employs TRBV6-5 and TRBJ2-1; a weak D match, TRBD2 (5 bases). The germline gives CDR1 MNHEY, CDR2 SVGAGI. The CDR3 sequence is 12 residues long. V shed 2 bases and J shed 9 bases, with 8 bases lying between them. CDR3 sequence reads: CASSYEGSEQFF. CDR3 in DNA: TGTGCCAGCAGTTACGAAGGGAGTGAGCAGTTCTTC.

Notes on this clone: The identical CDR3 is also encoded by other nucleotide sequences in the sample. The chain is built from TRBV27 and TRBJ2-7, with D perhaps matching TRBD2 (5 bases). The CDR3 contains 15 residues. Germline CDR1 MNHEY, CDR2 SMNVEV (reference sequence). Between the trimmed V and J ends, which lost 3 bases and 0 bases, there was a span of 12 bases. CDR3 region: CASSFSGGSSYEQYF. The CDR3, as DNA: TGTGCCAGCAGTTTCAGCGGCGGTAGCTCCTACGAGCAGTACTTC.

The gene calls are TRBV30 and TRBJ1-6, with a tentative D call TRBD1 (5 bases). V gave up 0 bases and J gave up 13 bases, with 22 bases separating them. The CDR3 extends over 16 amino acids. CDR1 GTSNPN and CDR2 SVGIG come from the germline V gene (reference sequence). As DNA, the CDR3 is TGTGCCTGGAGTGTACCAGGGTGGGGGGTCCCAACTCCCCTCCACTTT. Translating it yields CAWSVPGWGVPTPLHF.

This chain links TRBV5-1 with TRBJ1-4; TRBD1 aligns across 10 bases. J was trimmed by 5 bases and V by 6 bases; bases with no gene match: 4. The length of the CDR3 is 14 residues. CDR1 and CDR2 from the germline V gene are SGHRS and YFSETQ. The CDR3 protein is CASTGGQGNEKLFF. CDR3 bases: TGCGCCAGCACCGGGGGACAGGGGAATGAAAAACTGTTTTTT. Variable domain in full (rest from reference TRBV5-1 and TRBJ1-4): KAGVTQTPRYLIKTRGQQVTLSCSPISGHRSVSWYQQTPGQGLQFLFEYFSETQRNKGNFPGRFSGRQFSNSRSEMNVSTLELGDSALYLCASTGGQGNEKLFFGSGTQLSVL.

The sample holds a few counts of this clone. The V gene is TRBV28, the J gene TRBJ2-3; 7 bases are a match to TRBD1. Germline assignment: CDR1 MDHEN and CDR2 SYDVKM. V lost 3 bases to trimming and J lost 4 bases; unmatched junction nucleotides: 7. CDR3 length equals 15 residues. The CDR3 DNA is TGTGCCAGCAGTTTGACAGGGAAGTATGCAGATACGCAGTATTTT. Translation: CASSLTGKYADTQYF.

The chain has TRBV6-1 and TRBJ2-5, with 8 bases aligning to TRBD1. CDR3 size: 16 residues. Germline-derived CDR1 and CDR2 are MNHNS and SASEGT. Trimming cost V 1 base and J 3 bases; bases outside gene matches: 7. This CDR3 is CASSEGPGTGKETQYF. The DNA for the CDR3 is TGTGCCAGCAGTGAAGGGCCCGGGACAGGTAAAGAGACCCAGTACTTC.

The chain recombines TRBV30 with TRBJ2-7; 9 bases map to TRBD1. This CDR3 has 14 amino acids. V shed 2 bases, J shed 4 bases, and the junction held 6 bases outside the gene matches. In germline, CDR1 is GTSNPN, CDR2 SVGIG (reference sequence). The chain's CDR3 is CAWSPGTGSYEQYF. The CDR3 DNA is TGTGCCTGGAGTCCCGGGACAGGGTCGTACGAGCAGTACTTC.

In this sample, this clone turned up a few times. The rearrangement links TRBV2 to TRBJ2-2; D gene ambiguous. CDR1 SNHLY and CDR2 FYNNEI come from the germline V gene. The CDR3 spans 14 residues. Trimming took 7 bases from V and 2 from J, leaving 11 bases between them. The CDR3 DNA reads as TGTGCCAGCATAGCTGCTCTTAACACCGGGGAGCTGTTTTTT. It yields the protein CASIAALNTGELFF.

This clone has more than one count but fewer than ten. The rearrangement links TRBV5-5 to TRBJ1-5; 8 bases are shared with TRBD1. Germline V lookup: CDR1 SGHKS, CDR2 YYEKEE (reference sequence). The CDR3 loop spans 13 amino acids. The V and J ends lost 4 bases and 5 bases, in that order; junction bases with no gene match: 2. The CDR3 is CASSTTGDQPQHF. DNA of the CDR3: TGTGCCAGCAGCACGACAGGGGATCAGCCCCAGCATTTT.